This is a list of T cell receptor beta chains from one sample in a study of regulatory T cells in long-lasting Graves disease. Each CDR3 protein is one row after TCRdb ran MiXCR on the multiplex PCR reads. This table holds some 490,000 distinct CDR3 sequences, about 12% found once. This same sample was also part of a study on T cells in Graves' hyperthyroidism and ophthalmopathy.

Sequencing was performed on peripheral blood mononuclear cells (PBMCs), taken at new diagnosis, from a patient treated with antithyroid drugs. These receptors came from a woman younger than 45 with Graves disease. CDR3s include the opening cysteine and the closing phenylalanine or tryptophan. The D gene is left open where the match is weak. Size is omitted from some rows. Given values are once, few, many or a class for expanded clones.

v_gene: TRBV7-2; abundance: many; j_gene: TRBJ1-5; d_gene: -; CDR3nt: TGTGCCAGCAGCTTGCAGGAGGAAGGAATCCAGCATTTT; CDR3aa: CASSLQEEGIQHF
v_gene: TRBV28; abundance: many; j_gene: TRBJ1-5; d_gene: -; CDR3nt: TGTGCCAGCAGTTTATTGGAACGGCAGGGTTTTGATCAGCCCCAGCATTTT; CDR3aa: CASSLLERQGFDQPQHF
v_gene: TRBV6-5; abundance: many; j_gene: TRBJ1-3; d_gene: -; CDR3nt: TGTGCCAGCAGTTACTCCGGGACATCCCGAAACACCATATATTTT; CDR3aa: CASSYSGTSRNTIYF
v_gene: TRBV2; abundance: many; j_gene: TRBJ1-5; d_gene: TRBD1; CDR3nt: TGTGCCAGCAGGCTGGGACAGGGGGGAAGGAGCAATCAGCCCCAGCATTTT; CDR3aa: CASRLGQGGRSNQPQHF
v_gene: TRBV12-3/TRBV12-4; abundance: many; j_gene: TRBJ1-2; d_gene: -; CDR3nt: TGTGCCAGCAGTTTAAGGCGAGCTAACTATGGCTACACCTTC; CDR3aa: CASSLRRANYGYTF
v_gene: TRBV18; abundance: -; j_gene: TRBJ2-7; d_gene: -; CDR3nt: TGTGCCAGCTCACCCTCCGGGACGGGAATTTACGAGCAGTACTTC; CDR3aa: CASSPSGTGIYEQYF
v_gene: TRBV6-1; abundance: few; j_gene: TRBJ2-7; d_gene: -; CDR3nt: TGTGCCAGCAGCATAAAGTCCCAGAGCTACGAGCAGTACTTC; CDR3aa: CASSIKSQSYEQYF
v_gene: TRBV7-8; abundance: many; j_gene: TRBJ2-1; d_gene: -; CDR3nt: TGTGCCAGCAGCCTTCCTAGGAGCTCCTACAATGAGCAGTTCTTC; CDR3aa: CASSLPRSSYNEQFF
v_gene: TRBV3-1; abundance: many; j_gene: TRBJ2-5; d_gene: -; CDR3nt: TGTGCCAGCAGCCCGAGGAGGGAAGAGACCCAGTACTTC; CDR3aa: CASSPRREETQYF
v_gene: TRBV27; abundance: -; j_gene: TRBJ2-1; d_gene: TRBD2; CDR3nt: TGTGCCAGCAGTTTACTAGCGGGAGATCATGAGCAGTTCTTC; CDR3aa: CASSLLAGDHEQFF
v_gene: TRBV28; abundance: many; j_gene: TRBJ2-1; d_gene: -; CDR3nt: TGTGCCAGCAGGGTACCCCTTGGGAAAAATGAGCAGTTCTTC; CDR3aa: CASRVPLGKNEQFF